In its sample, the clone carrying this T cell receptor beta chain was seen once. No antigen is known for it. The sample belongs to a study of T cell responses to AZD1222 COVID-19 vaccine. The study, taken as a whole, reports: Baseline serostatus was positive in only a handful of AZD1222 recipients. Clonal diversity may have been underestimated in mostly white British donors. Nearly half of unique spike-specific TCRs reportedly avoided B.1.351 and B.1.1.7 mutated regions. Spike-specific TCR repertoires showed rising breadth and depth after two AZD1222 doses.

The CDR3 is 17 residues long. CDR1 is LGHDT and CDR2 is YNNKEL in the germline V gene (reference sequence). The ends were cut back, 2 bases at V and 6 bases at J, with 22 bases in the middle. Sequencing was performed with immunoSEQ multiplex PCR; in TCRdb, only in-frame clones are kept and a portion is missing. The table shows about 120,000 clones, with 88% occurring only once. Sequenced here: peripheral blood, sampled on day 0 of AZD1222 vaccination. The TCR comes from an adult in good health. The chain recombines TRBV3-1 (or the pseudogene TRBV3-2) with TRBJ1-1; no definite D call. CDR3 protein: CASSQLGATIRRAEAFF. CDR3 nucleotides: TGTGCCAGCAGCCAACTGGGAGCAACGATCAGGAGGGCTGAAGCTTTCTTT.